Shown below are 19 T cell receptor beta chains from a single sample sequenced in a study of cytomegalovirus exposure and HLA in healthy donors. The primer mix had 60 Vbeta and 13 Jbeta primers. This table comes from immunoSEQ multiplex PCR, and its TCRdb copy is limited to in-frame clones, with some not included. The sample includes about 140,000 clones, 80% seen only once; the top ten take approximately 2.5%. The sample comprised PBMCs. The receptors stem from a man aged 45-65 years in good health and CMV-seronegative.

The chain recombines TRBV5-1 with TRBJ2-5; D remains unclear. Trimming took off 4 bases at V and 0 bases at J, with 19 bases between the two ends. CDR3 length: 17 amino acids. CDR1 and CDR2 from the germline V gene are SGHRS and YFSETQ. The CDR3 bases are TGCGCCAGCAGCGCCCGCCCGGTGCTGGTTAACCAAGAGACCCAGTACTTC. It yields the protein CASSARPVLVNQETQYF.

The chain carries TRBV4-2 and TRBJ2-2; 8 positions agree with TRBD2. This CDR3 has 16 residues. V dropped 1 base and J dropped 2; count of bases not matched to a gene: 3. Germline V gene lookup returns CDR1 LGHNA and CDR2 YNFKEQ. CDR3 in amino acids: CASSQAGTRNTGELFF. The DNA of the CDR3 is TGTGCCAGCAGCCAAGCCGGGACTAGAAACACCGGGGAGCTGTTTTTT.

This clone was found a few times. The CDR3 DNA is TGTGCCAGCATGGGGACTAGCGGGAGAAATACGCAGTATTTT. Its protein product is CASMGTSGRNTQYF. J is TRBJ2-3 and V is TRBV6-6; 14 bases are a match to TRBD2. The germline V gene encodes CDR1 MNHNY and CDR2 SVGAGI (reference sequence). The CDR3 covers 14 residues. With V trimmed by 7 bases and J by 7 bases, 4 bases remained unmatched.

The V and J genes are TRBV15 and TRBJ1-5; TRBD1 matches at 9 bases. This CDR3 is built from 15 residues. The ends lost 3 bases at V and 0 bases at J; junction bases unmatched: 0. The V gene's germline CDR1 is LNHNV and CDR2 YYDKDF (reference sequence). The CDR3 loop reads CATSRDRGSNQPQHF. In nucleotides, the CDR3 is TGTGCCACCAGCAGGGACAGGGGTAGCAATCAGCCCCAGCATTTT.

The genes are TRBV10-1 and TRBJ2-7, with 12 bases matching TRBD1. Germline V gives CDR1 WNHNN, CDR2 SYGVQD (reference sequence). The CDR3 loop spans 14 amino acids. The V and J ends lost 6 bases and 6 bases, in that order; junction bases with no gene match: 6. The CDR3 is CASSLGTGGGEQYF. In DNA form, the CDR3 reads TGCGCCAGCAGCCTCGGGACAGGGGGCGGCGAGCAGTACTTC.

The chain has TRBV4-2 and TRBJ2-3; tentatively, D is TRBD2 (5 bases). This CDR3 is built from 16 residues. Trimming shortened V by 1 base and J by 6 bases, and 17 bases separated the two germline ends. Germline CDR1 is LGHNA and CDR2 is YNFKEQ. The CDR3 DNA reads TGTGCCAGCAGCCAAGGTCAAGGACTCGCTAGCGATACGCAGTATTTT. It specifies CASSQGQGLASDTQYF.

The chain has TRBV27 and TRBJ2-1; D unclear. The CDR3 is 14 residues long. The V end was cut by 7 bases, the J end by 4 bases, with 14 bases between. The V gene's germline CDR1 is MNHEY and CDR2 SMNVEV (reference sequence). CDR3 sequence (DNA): TGTGCCAGCAAAATGCTCGGGTCTTACAATGAGCAGTTCTTC. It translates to CASKMLGSYNEQFF.

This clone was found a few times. CDR3 sequence reads: CASSSTGYNEKLFF. For the CDR3, the DNA is TGTGCCAGCAGTTCCACAGGTTATAATGAAAAACTGTTTTTT. The gene calls are TRBV11-2 and TRBJ1-4; D perhaps matches TRBD1 (5 bases). In germline, CDR1 is SGHAT, CDR2 FQNNGV. This CDR3 has 14 amino acids. With 6 bases removed from V and 4 bases from J, the gap between germline ends came to 12 bases.

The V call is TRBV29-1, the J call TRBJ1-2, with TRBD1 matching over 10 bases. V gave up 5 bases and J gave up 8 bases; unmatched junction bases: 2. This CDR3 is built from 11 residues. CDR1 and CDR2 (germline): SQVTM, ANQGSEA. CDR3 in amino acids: CSVRDRGGYTF. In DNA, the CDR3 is TGCAGCGTTCGGGACAGGGGCGGCTACACCTTC.

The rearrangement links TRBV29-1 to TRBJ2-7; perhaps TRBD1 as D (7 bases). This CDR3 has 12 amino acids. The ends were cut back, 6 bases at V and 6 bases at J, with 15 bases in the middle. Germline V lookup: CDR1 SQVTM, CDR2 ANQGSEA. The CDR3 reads CSVTGPGGEQYF. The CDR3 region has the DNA TGCAGCGTGACAGGGCCCGGGGGCGAGCAGTACTTC.

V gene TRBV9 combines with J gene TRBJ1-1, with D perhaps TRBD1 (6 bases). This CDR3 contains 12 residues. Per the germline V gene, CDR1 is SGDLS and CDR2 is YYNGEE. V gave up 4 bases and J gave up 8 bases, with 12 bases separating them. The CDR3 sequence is CASSTQTGEAFF. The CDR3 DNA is TGTGCCAGCAGCACCCAAACAGGGGAAGCTTTCTTT.

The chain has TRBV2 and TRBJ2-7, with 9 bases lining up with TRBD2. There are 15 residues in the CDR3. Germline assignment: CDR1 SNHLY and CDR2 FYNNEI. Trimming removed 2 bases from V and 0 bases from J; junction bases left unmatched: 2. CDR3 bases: TGTGCCAGCAGTGAAAGACTAGCGGCCTCCTACGAGCAGTACTTC. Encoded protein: CASSERLAASYEQYF.

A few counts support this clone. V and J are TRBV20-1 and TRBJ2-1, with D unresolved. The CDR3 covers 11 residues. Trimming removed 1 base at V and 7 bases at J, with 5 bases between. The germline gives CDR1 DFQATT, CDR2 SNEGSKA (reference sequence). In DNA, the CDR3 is TGCAGTGCTAGAGTTCAGAATGAGCAGTTCTTC. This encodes CSARVQNEQFF.

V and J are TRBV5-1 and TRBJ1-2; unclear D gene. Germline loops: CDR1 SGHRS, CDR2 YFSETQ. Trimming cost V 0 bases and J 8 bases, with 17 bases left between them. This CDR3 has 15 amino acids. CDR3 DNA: TGCGCCAGCAGCTTGGATCCAAGCTCGCCGGGAGGCTACACCTTC. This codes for CASSLDPSSPGGYTF.

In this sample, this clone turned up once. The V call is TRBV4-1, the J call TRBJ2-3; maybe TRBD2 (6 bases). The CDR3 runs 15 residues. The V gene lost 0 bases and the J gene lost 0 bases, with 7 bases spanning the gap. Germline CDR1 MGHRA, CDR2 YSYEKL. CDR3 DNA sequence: TGCGCCAGCAGCCAAGAGGGGAGGAGCACAGATACGCAGTATTTT. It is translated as CASSQEGRSTDTQYF.

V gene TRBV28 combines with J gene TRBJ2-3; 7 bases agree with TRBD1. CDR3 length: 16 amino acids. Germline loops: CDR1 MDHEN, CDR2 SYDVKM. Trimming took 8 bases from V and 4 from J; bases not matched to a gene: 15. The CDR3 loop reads CASPPPDRVGADTQYF. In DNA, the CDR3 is TGTGCCAGCCCCCCTCCCGACAGGGTCGGGGCAGATACGCAGTATTTT. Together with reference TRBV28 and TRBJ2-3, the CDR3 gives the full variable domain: DVKVTQSSRYLVKRTGEKVFLECVQDMDHENMFWYRQDPGLGLRLIYFSYDVKMKEKGDIPEGYSVSREKKERFSLILESASTNQTSMYLCASPPPDRVGADTQYFGPGTRLTVL.

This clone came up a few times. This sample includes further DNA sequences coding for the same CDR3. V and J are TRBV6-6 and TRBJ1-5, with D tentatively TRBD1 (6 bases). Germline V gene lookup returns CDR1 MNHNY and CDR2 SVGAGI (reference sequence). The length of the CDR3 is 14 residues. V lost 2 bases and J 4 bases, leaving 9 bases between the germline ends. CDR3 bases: TGTGCCAGCAGTTACGGTCAGGGGAATCAGCCCCAGCATTTT. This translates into CASSYGQGNQPQHF.

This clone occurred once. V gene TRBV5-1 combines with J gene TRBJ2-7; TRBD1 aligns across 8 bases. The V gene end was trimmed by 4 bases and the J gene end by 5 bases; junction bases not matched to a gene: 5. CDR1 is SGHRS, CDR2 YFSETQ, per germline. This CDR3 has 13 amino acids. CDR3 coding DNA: TGCGCCAGCAGCGTGACAGGGGTGAACGAGCAGTACTTC. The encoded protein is CASSVTGVNEQYF.

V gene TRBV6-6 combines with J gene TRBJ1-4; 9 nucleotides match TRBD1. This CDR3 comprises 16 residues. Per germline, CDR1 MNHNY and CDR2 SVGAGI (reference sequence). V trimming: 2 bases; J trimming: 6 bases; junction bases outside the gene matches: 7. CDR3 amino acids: CASSYTDRDRDEKLFF. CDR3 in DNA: TGTGCCAGCAGTTACACTGACCGGGACAGGGATGAAAAACTGTTTTTT.